This T cell receptor (beta chain) is drawn from a study of metastatic and nonmetastatic thyroid tumors. Across the whole study: Malignant thyroid and benign thyroid patients provided blood and tumor or nodule tissue whose repertoires were compared. Study-level results: Malignant tumors reportedly showed significantly higher TCR beta diversity than benign nodules in both blood and tumor.

Original data processing: A classifier for distant metastasis in papillary thyroid cancer was constructed using CDR3 differences observed across clinicopathological groups. TCRdb re-analyzed the PCR reads using MiXCR. It is TCRdb's table, rather than the study itself, that gives the V and J calls and clone size. Of fewer than 35,000 clones in the sample, 25% to 30% were seen once. Treatment of any kind had been given to no patient before thyroid surgery. This clone was found a few times. Its target is unknown. The junction shows a germline mismatch at one end, possibly a read error. Other nucleotide sequences in the sample specify the same CDR3. This clonotype was sampled from a female donor with papillary thyroid cancer or a benign thyroid nodule (not recorded which). Some clones in this sample may be carry-over from other donors' samples. The sample comprised blood.

CDR3 DNA: TGTGCCAGCAGCCTAGCGGGAGTCTACAATGAGCAGTTCTTC. This gives the protein CASSLAGVYNEQFF. The genes are TRBV7-2 and TRBJ2-1, with TRBD2 matching 10 bases. The CDR3 is made up of 14 amino acids. CDR1 and CDR2 (germline): SGHTA, FQGNSA.